This entry features one T cell receptor beta chain sequence. Its antigen is not identified. Time point in this sample: cycle 4 day 1 (C4D1), after 6 weeks of nivolumab. With no exception, relapse followed autologous stem cell transplantation in all patients, and brentuximab vedotin exposure varied. After PBMCs were thawed, their CD8+ T cells were isolated by magnetic negative selection. Clones were sequenced by immunoSEQ multiplex PCR, and TCRdb holds only the in-frame ones, with some missing. Here the sample spans roughly 20,000 clones, about 87% being singletons. The data are from a study of PD-1 blockade in classical Hodgkin lymphoma. There are 14 residues in the CDR3. Germline CDR1 MNHNY, CDR2 SVGAGI (reference sequence). The ends lost 7 bases at V and 10 bases at J; junction bases unmatched: 13. General study points: Baseline TCR diversity was reportedly lower in newly diagnosed patients than in healthy donors. It was reported as lower still in relapsed/refractory patients. Similar baseline diversity was found in complete responders and newly diagnosed patients.

The sequenced sample was CD8+ T cells from blood, obtained before the fourth cycle of nivolumab. The chain couples TRBV6-6 to TRBJ2-5; 9 bases are a match to TRBD2. The clonotype originates from a human donor with classical Hodgkin lymphoma. CDR3 amino acids: CASNPGASGECQYF. The CDR3 bases are TGTGCCAGCAACCCGGGGGCTAGCGGGGAGTGCCAGTACTTC.